The sequence of this TCR beta chain was determined in a study of cytomegalovirus exposure and HLA in healthy donors. For the study at large: In a previous analysis, about 100 million unique TCR beta sequences were found from 150 million to 200 million T cells.

Between the trimmed V and J ends, which lost 4 bases and 10 bases, there was a span of 9 bases. Germline CDR1 is SGHRS and CDR2 is YFSETQ. This CDR3 has 11 amino acids. The PCR made use of 60 Vbeta and 13 Jbeta primers. This table comes from immunoSEQ multiplex PCR, and its TCRdb copy is limited to in-frame clones, with some not included. The table has around 120,000 clones, around three quarters seen once. Study-wide findings and caveats: In an earlier analysis, in roughly 580 donors, most V segments appeared productive either ~87% or ~30% of the time. In a later analysis, TCR beta V- and J-gene trimming showed a link to a missense DCLRE1C variant.

As concerns this clone: Its antigen is still unknown.

This chain uses TRBV5-1 with TRBJ2-1, with D tentatively TRBD1 (5 bases). Sequencing input: PBMCs. The TCR originated in a man aged 18 to 35 in good health and CMV-seronegative. The CDR3, as DNA: TGCGCCAGCAGCACTACAGGCGAGCAGTTCTTC. Residues: CASSTTGEQFF. The full variable domain, rest sourced from reference TRBV5-1 and TRBJ2-1, is KAGVTQTPRYLIKTRGQQVTLSCSPISGHRSVSWYQQTPGQGLQFLFEYFSETQRNKGNFPGRFSGRQFSNSRSEMNVSTLELGDSALYLCASSTTGEQFFGPGTRLTVL.